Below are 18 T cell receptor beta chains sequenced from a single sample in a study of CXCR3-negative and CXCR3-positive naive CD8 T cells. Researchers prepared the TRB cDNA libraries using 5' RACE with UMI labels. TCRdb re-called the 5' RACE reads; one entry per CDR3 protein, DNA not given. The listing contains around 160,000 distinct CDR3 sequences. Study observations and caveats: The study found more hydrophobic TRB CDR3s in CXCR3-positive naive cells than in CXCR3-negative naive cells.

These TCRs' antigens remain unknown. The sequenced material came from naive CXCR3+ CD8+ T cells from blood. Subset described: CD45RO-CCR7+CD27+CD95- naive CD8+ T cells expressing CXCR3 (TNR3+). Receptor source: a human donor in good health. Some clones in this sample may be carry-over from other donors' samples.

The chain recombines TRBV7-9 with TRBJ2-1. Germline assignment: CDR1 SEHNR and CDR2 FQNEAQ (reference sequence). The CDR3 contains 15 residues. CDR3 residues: CASAKTIGALNEKFF.

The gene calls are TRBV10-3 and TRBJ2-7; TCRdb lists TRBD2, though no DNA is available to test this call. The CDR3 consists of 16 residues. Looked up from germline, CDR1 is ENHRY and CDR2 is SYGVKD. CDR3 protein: CAISESGGRTADEQYF.

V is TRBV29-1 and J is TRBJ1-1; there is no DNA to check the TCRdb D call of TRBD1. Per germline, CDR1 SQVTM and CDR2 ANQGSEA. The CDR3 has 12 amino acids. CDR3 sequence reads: CSVVTANTEAFF.

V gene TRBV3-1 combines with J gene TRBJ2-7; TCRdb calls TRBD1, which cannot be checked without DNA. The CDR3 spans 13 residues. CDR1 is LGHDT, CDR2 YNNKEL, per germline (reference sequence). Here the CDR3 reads CASSPTGASEQYF.

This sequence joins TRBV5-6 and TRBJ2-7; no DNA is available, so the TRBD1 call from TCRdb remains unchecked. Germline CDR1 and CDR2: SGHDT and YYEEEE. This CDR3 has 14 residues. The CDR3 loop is CASSLWDRTYEQYF.

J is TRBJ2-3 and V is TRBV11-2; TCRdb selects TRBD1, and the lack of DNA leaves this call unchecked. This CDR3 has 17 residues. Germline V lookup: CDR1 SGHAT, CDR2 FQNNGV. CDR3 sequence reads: CASTNTPGTDFTDTQYF.

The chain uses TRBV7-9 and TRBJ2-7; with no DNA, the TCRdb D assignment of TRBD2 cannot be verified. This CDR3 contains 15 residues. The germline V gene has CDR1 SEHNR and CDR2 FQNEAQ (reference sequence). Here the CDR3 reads CASSLGPSGAYEQYF.

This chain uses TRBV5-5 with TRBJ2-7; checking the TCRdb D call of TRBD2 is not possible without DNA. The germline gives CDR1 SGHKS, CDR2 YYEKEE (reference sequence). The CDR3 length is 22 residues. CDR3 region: CASSTLPGQTYTGTSGAYEQYF.

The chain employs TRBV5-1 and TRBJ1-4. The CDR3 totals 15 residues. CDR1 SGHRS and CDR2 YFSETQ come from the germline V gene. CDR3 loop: CASSLGIGEAEKLFF. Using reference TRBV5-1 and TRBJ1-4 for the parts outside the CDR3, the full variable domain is KAGVTQTPRYLIKTRGQQVTLSCSPISGHRSVSWYQQTPGQGLQFLFEYFSETQRNKGNFPGRFSGRQFSNSRSEMNVSTLELGDSALYLCASSLGIGEAEKLFFGSGTQLSVL.

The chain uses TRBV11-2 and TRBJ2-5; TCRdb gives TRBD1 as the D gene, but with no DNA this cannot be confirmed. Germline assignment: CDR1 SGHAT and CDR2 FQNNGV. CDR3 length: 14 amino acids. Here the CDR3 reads CASSLGWGGETQYF.

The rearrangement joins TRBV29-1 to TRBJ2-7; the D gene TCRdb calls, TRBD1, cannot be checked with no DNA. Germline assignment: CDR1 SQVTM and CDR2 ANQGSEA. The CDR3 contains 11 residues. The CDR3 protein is CSAGTGGEQYF.

This chain's CDR3 is CASSQGQGNNQPQHF. This chain joins TRBV4-1 and TRBJ1-5; no DNA is available, so the TRBD1 call from TCRdb remains unchecked. CDR1 and CDR2 (germline): MGHRA, YSYEKL. This CDR3 region has 15 residues.

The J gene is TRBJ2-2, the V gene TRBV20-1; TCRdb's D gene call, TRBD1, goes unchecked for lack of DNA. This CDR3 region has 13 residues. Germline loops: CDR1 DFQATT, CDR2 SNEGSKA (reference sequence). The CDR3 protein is CSAPREITGELFF.

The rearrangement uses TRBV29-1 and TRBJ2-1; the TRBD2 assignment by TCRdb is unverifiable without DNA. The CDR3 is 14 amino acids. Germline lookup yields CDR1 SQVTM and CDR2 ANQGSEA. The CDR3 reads CSMRDKETNHEHFF.

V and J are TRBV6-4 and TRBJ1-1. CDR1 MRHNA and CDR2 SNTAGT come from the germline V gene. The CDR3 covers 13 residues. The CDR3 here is CASSDGGFAEAFF.

The CDR3 loop reads CSAHGQGRGEAFF. The chain joins TRBV29-1 to TRBJ1-1; the TCRdb call, TRBD1, lacks DNA for checking. In germline, CDR1 is SQVTM, CDR2 ANQGSEA. The CDR3 length is 13 residues.

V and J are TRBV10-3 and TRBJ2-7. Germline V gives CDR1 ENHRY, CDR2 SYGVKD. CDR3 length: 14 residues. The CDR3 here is CAISGTGGSYEQYF.

The CDR3 here is CASSPPQRYEQYF. J is TRBJ2-7 and V is TRBV18; the TCRdb call, TRBD2, lacks DNA for checking. This CDR3 comprises 13 residues. In germline, CDR1 is KGHSH, CDR2 LQKENI.